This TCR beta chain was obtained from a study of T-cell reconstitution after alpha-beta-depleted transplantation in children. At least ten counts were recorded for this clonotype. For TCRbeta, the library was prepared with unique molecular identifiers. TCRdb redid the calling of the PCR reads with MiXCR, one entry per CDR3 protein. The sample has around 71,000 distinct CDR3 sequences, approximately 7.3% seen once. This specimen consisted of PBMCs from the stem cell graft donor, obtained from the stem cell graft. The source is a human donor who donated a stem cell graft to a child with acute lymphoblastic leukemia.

This CDR3 reads CASLARGQVFGEQYF. The DNA of the CDR3 is TGTGCCAGCCTCGCTCGGGGACAGGTATTTGGCGAGCAGTACTTC. The V gene is TRBV5-6, the J gene TRBJ2-7; 8 nucleotides align to TRBD1. This CDR3 is 15 amino acids long. V was clipped by 7 bases and J by 6 bases; unmatched bases: 15. Germline values: CDR1 SGHDT, CDR2 YYEEEE. The full variable domain, rest sourced from reference TRBV5-6 and TRBJ2-7, is DAGVTQSPTHLIKTRGQQVTLRCSPKSGHDTVSWYQQALGQGPQFIFQYYEEEERQRGNFPDRFSGHQFPNYSSELNVNALLLGDSALYLCASLARGQVFGEQYFGPGTRLTVT.